Sequencing of this T cell receptor (beta chain) was carried out in a study of blood T cell repertoires in COVID-19. As concerns this clone: The same CDR3 can be traced to other DNA sequences in this sample.

CDR1 is MNHEY, CDR2 SVGAGI, per germline. The trim removed 5 bases at V and 0 bases at J, leaving 2 bases unmatched. CDR3 length: 14 residues. Produced via immunoSEQ multiplex PCR; TCRdb's table is partial and in-frame only. The sample lists more than 300,000 clones; 88% were seen once. The sequenced sample consisted of peripheral blood. The origin of this receptor is a woman in her twenties or thirties with COVID-19, enrolled during active disease. The J gene is TRBJ2-7, the V gene TRBV6-5; 9 nucleotides line up with TRBD1. In nucleotides, the CDR3 is TGTGCCAGCAGTCCGGGACAGGGCTCCTACGAGCAGTACGTC. The encoded protein is CASSPGQGSYEQYV.